The rows below give T cell receptor beta chains drawn from one sample of a study of OX40 agonist ivuxolimab in advanced cancers. Using immunoSEQ multiplex PCR, the repertoire was profiled, and TCRdb retains in-frame clones only, with some absent. Seen here are approximately 90,000 clones, around nine tenths observed once, and the top ten hold approximately 0.3%. This sample comprised CD4+ or CD8+ T cells sorted from blood, obtained in a trial of the OX40 agonist ivuxolimab. Receptors originate from an adult with an advanced solid tumor such as melanoma, head and neck, liver or kidney cancer. Both conserved end residues are part of each CDR3. A D gene is named only where the DNA matches it firmly. Rows may omit the clone size; those that give it use once, few, many or a size class.

J gene	V gene	D gene	clone size	CDR3 protein	CDR3 DNA
TRBJ2-1	TRBV6-6	TRBD1	.	CASSYPQGQGSNEQFF	TGTGCCAGCAGTTACCCGCAGGGACAGGGGAGCAATGAGCAGTTCTTC
TRBJ1-1	TRBV18	TRBD1	.	CASSSQGGTEAFF	TGTGCCAGCTCAAGCCAGGGGGGCACTGAAGCTTTCTTT
TRBJ1-6	TRBV18	.	.	CASSPPGAGLGTPLHF	TGTGCCAGCTCACCACCTGGGGCAGGGCTTGGTACACCCCTCCACTTT
TRBJ1-5	TRBV5-6	.	.	CASSLEGGLNQPQHF	TGTGCCAGCAGCTTGGAAGGGGGACTTAATCAGCCCCAGCATTTT
TRBJ2-7	TRBV5-8	TRBD2	.	CASSLVTSGGASYEQYF	TGTGCCAGCAGCTTGGTCACTAGCGGGGGGGCCAGCTACGAGCAGTACTTC
TRBJ1-6	TRBV11-2	.	once	CASRLGSWGSPLHF	TGTGCCAGCAGATTAGGCTCCTGGGGTTCACCCCTCCACTTT
TRBJ2-7	TRBV7-3	TRBD1	.	CASSSTGVGAYEQYF	TGTGCCAGCAGCTCCACAGGGGTCGGTGCCTACGAGCAGTACTTC
TRBJ2-6	TRBV5-1	.	.	CASSLAGSGANVLTF	TGCGCCAGCAGCTTGGCGGGCTCTGGGGCCAACGTCCTGACTTTC
TRBJ1-2	TRBV12-5	.	once	CASGLVSGGSYGYTF	TGTGCTAGTGGTTTGGTATCTGGGGGATCCTATGGCTACACCTTC
TRBJ2-5	TRBV6-1	.	.	CASSERAPTQYF	TGTGCCAGCAGTGAAAGGGCCCCAACCCAGTACTTC
TRBJ2-3	TRBV7-9	TRBD2	.	CASSLRLAGGSTSTDTQYF	TGTGCCAGCAGCTTAAGGCTAGCGGGGGGGAGTACTAGCACAGATACGCAGTATTTT
TRBJ1-4	TRBV30	TRBD1	.	CAGRDSATNEKLFF	TGTGCCGGGAGGGACAGTGCAACTAATGAAAAACTGTTTTTT
TRBJ1-5	TRBV27	TRBD1	.	CASPERRQGAVIGQPQHF	TGTGCCAGCCCCGAGAGGAGGCAGGGGGCCGTCATAGGTCAGCCCCAGCATTTT
TRBJ2-1	TRBV5-4	TRBD1	.	CASSVDRVDRDEQFF	TGTGCCAGCAGCGTTGACAGGGTGGATCGCGATGAGCAGTTCTTC
TRBJ2-7	TRBV5-1	TRBD2	.	CASSLVSGGVTYEQYF	TGCGCCAGCAGCTTGGTTTCCGGGGGGGTAACCTACGAGCAGTACTTC
TRBJ2-2	TRBV9	.	.	CASRGGAASNTGELFF	TGTGCCAGCAGGGGCGGGGCGGCTTCTAACACCGGGGAGCTGTTTTTT
TRBJ1-2	TRBV11-2	.	few	CASSLEGLGYTF	TGTGCCAGCAGCTTAGAAGGGCTTGGCTACACCTTC
TRBJ2-2	TRBV5-1	.	.	CASSPELITYGELFF	TGCGCCAGCAGCCCGGAACTCATTACGTACGGGGAGCTGTTTTTT
TRBJ1-1	TRBV29-1	.	.	CSVRDTKTEAFF	TGCAGCGTCCGGGACACCAAGACTGAAGCTTTCTTT
TRBJ1-2	TRBV19	.	.	CASSSPRVHYGYTF	TGTGCCAGTAGTTCCCCCCGGGTCCACTATGGCTACACCTTC
TRBJ2-7	TRBV9	TRBD2	.	CASSVGRAGAASYEQYF	TGTGCCAGCAGCGTAGGGAGAGCGGGGGCCGCTTCCTACGAGCAGTACTTC
TRBJ1-6	TRBV30	.	.	CAWRRQSNSPLHF	TGTGCCTGGAGGAGACAGTCTAATTCACCCCTCCACTTT
TRBJ2-5	TRBV5-1	.	.	CASSLAGELETQYF	TGCGCCAGCAGCTTGGCGGGGGAACTCGAGACCCAGTACTTC
TRBJ1-1	TRBV7-9	.	once	CASSLFRNPEAFF	TGTGCCAGCAGCTTATTCCGAAACCCTGAAGCTTTCTTT
TRBJ1-2	TRBV13	TRBD1	.	CASSLAGQGRGYTF	TGTGCCAGCAGCTTAGCGGGACAGGGGAGAGGCTACACCTTC
TRBJ1-2	TRBV9	.	.	CASSAHIPVSGYGYTF	TGTGCCAGCAGCGCACACATCCCGGTTTCTGGCTATGGCTACACCTTC